This T cell receptor beta chain was identified during a study of siplizumab effects on memory and regulatory T cells. Study-wide points: Naive T cells were seen as more diverse than memory cells and as major alloresponse contributors. About 80-96% of proliferating CD4+ or CD8+ clones had no assignable naive or memory phenotype.

The CDR3 loop spans 13 amino acids. The V gene's germline CDR1 is SQVTM and CDR2 ANQGSEA. Trimming at V came to 3 bases and at J to 8 bases, leaving 7 bases not matched to a gene. Comment on this clone: Its antigen is not known.

Sequencing was performed with immunoSEQ multiplex PCR; in TCRdb, only in-frame clones are kept and a portion is missing. The sample has 90,000 to 120,000 clones, 93% seen once. The sample comprised Tregs sorted from blood. The receptor was isolated from a human donor in good health. This sequence joins TRBV29-1 and TRBJ2-1; 7 bases are shared with TRBD1. Here the CDR3 reads CSVDDRESDEQFF. The CDR3 DNA follows: TGCAGCGTTGACGACAGGGAGTCGGATGAGCAGTTCTTC.